The TCR beta chain described here comes from a study of neurological immune-mediated disorders. The V end was cut by 4 bases, the J end by 2 bases, with 11 bases between. This CDR3 is 14 amino acids long. The V gene's germline CDR1 is LGHNA and CDR2 YSLEER. Using its own MiXCR run on the 5' RACE reads, TCRdb lists one record per CDR3 protein. The data contain around 53,000 distinct CDR3 sequences, 6.5% to 8.5% of them singletons. Indicated time point: longitudinal time-point 3. The unsorted libraries originated from 2 million PBMCs that had been stored at -80 C. This clonotype appeared many times. This receptor was taken from a middle-aged woman in good health. Material: PBMCs. The chain recombines TRBV4-3 with TRBJ1-2; D perhaps matches TRBD1 (5 bases). CDR3 loop: CASSRGGTNYGYTF. For the CDR3, the DNA is TGCGCCAGCAGCCGGGGGGGAACCAACTATGGCTACACCTTC.